The clone carrying this T cell receptor (beta chain) was observed a handful of times. This sample is part of a study of blood T cells in healthy people across ages. The second PCR ran roughly 6 to 12 cycles with a sample-barcoded 5' primer and J-beta primers. Each cDNA molecule, via a template-switch adaptor with 12 random nucleotides, was tagged. TCRdb redid the calling of the 5' RACE reads with MiXCR, one entry per CDR3 protein. The sample lists 1.4 million to 1.5 million distinct CDR3 sequences; around 39% were seen once. Deletions cut 1 base from V and 7 bases from J, with 11 bases between. The CDR3 runs to 15 residues. CDR1 and CDR2 (germline): SEHNR, FQNEAQ (reference sequence).

The sequencing sample was made of blood. This receptor was taken from a woman aged 18-29 years in good health. The rearrangement links TRBV7-9 to TRBJ1-6; no reliable D call. The CDR3 nucleotides read TGTGCCAGCAGCTTAGGCCCTATCGGGAATTCACCCCTCCACTTT. This translates into CASSLGPIGNSPLHF.